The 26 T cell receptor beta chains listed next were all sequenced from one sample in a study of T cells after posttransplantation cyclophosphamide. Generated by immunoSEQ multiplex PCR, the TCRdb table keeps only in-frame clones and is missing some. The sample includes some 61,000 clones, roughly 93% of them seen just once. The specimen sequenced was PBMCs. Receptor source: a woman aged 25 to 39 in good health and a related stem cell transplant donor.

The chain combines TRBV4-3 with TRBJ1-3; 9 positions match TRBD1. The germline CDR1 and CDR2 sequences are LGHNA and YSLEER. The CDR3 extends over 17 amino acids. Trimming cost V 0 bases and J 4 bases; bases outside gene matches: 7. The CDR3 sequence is CASSQDLRTGAGNTIYF. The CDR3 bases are TGCGCCAGCAGCCAAGATCTTAGGACAGGGGCCGGAAACACCATATATTTT.

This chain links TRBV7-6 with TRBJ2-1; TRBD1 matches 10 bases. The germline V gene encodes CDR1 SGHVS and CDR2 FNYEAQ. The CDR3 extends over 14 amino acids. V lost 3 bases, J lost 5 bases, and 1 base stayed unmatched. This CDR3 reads CASSLGQGHNEQFF. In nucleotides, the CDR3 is TGTGCCAGCAGCTTGGGACAGGGGCACAATGAGCAGTTCTTC.

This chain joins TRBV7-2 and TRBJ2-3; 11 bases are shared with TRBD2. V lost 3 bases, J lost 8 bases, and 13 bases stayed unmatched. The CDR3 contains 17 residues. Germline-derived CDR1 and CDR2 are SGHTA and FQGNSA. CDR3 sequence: CASSFLYSSGGAVTQYF. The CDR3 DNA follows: TGTGCCAGCAGCTTCCTCTACAGTAGCGGGGGGGCGGTTACGCAGTATTTT.

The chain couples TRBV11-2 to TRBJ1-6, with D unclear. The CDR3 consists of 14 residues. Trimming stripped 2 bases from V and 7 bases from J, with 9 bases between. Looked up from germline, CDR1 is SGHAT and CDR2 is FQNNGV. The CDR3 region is CASSLNSRNSPLHF. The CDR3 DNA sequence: TGTGCCAGCAGCTTAAACAGCAGGAATTCACCCCTCCACTTT.

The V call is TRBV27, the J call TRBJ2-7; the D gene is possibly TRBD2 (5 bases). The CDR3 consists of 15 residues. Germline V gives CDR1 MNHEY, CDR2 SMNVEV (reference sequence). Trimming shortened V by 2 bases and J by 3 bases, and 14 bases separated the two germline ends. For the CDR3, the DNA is TGTGCCAGCAGTTTAACGCATTTAGGGAGCTACGAGCAGTACTTC. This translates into CASSLTHLGSYEQYF.

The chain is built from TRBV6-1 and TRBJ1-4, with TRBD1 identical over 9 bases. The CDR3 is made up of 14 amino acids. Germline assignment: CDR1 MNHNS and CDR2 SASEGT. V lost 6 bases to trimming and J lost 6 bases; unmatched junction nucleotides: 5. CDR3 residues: CASRLDRGYEKLFF. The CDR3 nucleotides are TGTGCCAGCAGGTTGGACAGGGGTTATGAAAAACTGTTTTTT.

The CDR3 spells CATGGKISYEQYF. As DNA, the CDR3 is TGTGCCACCGGCGGTAAGATCTCCTACGAGCAGTACTTC. The gene calls are TRBV10-3 and TRBJ2-7; D is unclear. The ends were cut back, 10 bases at V and 0 bases at J, with 13 bases in the middle. The CDR3 is 13 residues long. Germline CDR1 ENHRY, CDR2 SYGVKD.

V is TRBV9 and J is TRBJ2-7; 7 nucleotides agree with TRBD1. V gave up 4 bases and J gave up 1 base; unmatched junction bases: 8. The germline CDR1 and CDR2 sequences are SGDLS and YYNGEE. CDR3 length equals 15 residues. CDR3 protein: CASSTGQAASYEQYF. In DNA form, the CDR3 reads TGTGCCAGCAGCACTGGACAGGCCGCGTCCTACGAGCAGTACTTC. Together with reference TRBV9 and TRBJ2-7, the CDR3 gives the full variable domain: DSGVTQTPKHLITATGQRVTLRCSPRSGDLSVYWYQQSLDQGLQFLIQYYNGEERAKGNILERFSAQQFPDLHSELNLSSLELGDSALYFCASSTGQAASYEQYFGPGTRLTVT.

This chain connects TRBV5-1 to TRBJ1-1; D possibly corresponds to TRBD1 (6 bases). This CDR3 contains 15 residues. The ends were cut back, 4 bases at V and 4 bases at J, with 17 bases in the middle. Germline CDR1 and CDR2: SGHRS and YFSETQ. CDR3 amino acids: CASSVPRGSGTEAFF. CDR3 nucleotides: TGCGCCAGCAGCGTCCCCAGGGGATCCGGCACTGAAGCTTTCTTT. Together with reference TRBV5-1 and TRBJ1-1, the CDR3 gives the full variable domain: KAGVTQTPRYLIKTRGQQVTLSCSPISGHRSVSWYQQTPGQGLQFLFEYFSETQRNKGNFPGRFSGRQFSNSRSEMNVSTLELGDSALYLCASSVPRGSGTEAFFGQGTRLTVV.

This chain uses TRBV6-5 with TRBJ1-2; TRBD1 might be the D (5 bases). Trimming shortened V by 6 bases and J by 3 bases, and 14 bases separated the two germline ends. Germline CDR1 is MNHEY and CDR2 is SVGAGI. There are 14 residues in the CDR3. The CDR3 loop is CASSSGIIHYGYTF. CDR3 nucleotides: TGTGCCAGCAGCTCAGGGATTATACACTATGGCTACACCTTC.

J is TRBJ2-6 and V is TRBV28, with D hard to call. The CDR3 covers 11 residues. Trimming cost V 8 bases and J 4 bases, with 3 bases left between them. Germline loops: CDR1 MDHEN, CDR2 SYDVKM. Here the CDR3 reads CASYGANVLTF. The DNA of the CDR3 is TGTGCCAGCTACGGGGCCAACGTCCTGACTTTC.

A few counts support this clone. This CDR3 is CASSPLDRGGGYEQYF. CDR3 nucleotides: TGTGCCAGCTCACCTCTTGACCGTGGCGGAGGCTACGAGCAGTACTTC. The chain recombines TRBV18 with TRBJ2-7; tentatively, D is TRBD2 (5 bases). Germline loops: CDR1 KGHSH, CDR2 LQKENI. Trimming pared 3 bases from V and 3 bases from J, leaving 18 bases between. CDR3 size: 16 residues.

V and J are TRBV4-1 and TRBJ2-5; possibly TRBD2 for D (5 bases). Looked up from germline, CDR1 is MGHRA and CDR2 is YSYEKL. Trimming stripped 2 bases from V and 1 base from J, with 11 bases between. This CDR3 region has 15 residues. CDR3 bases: TGCGCCAGCAGCCAACCCGGAGCGGCCCAAGAGACCCAGTACTTC. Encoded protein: CASSQPGAAQETQYF.

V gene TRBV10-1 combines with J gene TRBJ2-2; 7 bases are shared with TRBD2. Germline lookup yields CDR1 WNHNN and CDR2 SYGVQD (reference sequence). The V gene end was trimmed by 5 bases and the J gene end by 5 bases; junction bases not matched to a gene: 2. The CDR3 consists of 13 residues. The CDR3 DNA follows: TGCGCCAGCAGTCCTAGCGGTACCGGGGAGCTGTTTTTT. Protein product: CASSPSGTGELFF.

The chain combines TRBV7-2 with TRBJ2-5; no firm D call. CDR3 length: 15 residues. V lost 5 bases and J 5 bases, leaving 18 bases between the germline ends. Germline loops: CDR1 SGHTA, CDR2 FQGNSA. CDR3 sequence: CASSPGGFGRETQYF. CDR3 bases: TGTGCCAGCAGCCCCGGTGGTTTCGGGCGCGAGACCCAGTACTTC.

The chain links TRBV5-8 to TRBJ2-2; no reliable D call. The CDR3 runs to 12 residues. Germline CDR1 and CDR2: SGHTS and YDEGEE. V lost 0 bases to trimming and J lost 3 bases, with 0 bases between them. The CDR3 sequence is CASSLDTGELFF. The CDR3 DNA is TGTGCCAGCAGCTTGGACACCGGGGAGCTGTTTTTT.

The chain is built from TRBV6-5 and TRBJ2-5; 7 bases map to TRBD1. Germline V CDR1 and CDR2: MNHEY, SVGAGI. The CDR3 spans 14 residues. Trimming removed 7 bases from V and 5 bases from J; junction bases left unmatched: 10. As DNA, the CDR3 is TGTGCCAGCACCGCCGATGTACAGGGGGAGACCCAGTACTTC. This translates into CASTADVQGETQYF.

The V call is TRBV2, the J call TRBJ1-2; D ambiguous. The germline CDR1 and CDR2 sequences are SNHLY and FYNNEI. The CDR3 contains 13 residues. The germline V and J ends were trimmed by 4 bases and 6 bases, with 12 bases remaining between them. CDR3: CASSAAPGHGYTF. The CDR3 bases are TGTGCCAGCAGTGCGGCTCCCGGCCATGGCTACACCTTC.

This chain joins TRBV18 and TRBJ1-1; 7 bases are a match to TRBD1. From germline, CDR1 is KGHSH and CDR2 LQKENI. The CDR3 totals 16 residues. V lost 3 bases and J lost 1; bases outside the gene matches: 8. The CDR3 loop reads CASSPVLGTENTEAFF. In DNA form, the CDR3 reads TGTGCCAGCTCACCCGTCCTAGGGACAGAGAACACTGAAGCTTTCTTT.

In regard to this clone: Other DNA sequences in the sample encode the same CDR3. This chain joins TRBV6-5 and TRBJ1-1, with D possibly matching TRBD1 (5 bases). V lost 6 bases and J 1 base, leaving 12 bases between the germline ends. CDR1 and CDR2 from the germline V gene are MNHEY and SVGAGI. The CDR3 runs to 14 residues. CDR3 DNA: TGTGCCAGCAGGCCGGACACCTGGAACACTGAAGCTTTCTTT. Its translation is CASRPDTWNTEAFF.

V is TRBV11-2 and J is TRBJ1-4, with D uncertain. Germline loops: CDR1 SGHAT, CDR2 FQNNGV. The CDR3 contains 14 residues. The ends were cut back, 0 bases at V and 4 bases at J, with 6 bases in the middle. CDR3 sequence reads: CASSLDRVNEKLFF. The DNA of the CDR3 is TGTGCCAGCAGCTTAGACAGAGTTAATGAAAAACTGTTTTTT.

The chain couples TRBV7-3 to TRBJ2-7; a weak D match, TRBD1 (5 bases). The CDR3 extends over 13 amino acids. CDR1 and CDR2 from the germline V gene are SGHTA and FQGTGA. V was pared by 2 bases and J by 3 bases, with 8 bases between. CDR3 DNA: TGTGCCAGCAGCTTAGACAGAAACTACGAGCAGTACTTC. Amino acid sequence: CASSLDRNYEQYF. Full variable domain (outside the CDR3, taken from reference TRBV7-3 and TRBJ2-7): GAGVSQTPSNKVTEKGKYVELRCDPISGHTALYWYRQSLGQGPEFLIYFQGTGAADDSGLPNDRFFAVRPEGSVSTLKIQRTERGDSAVYLCASSLDRNYEQYFGPGTRLTVT.

The CDR3 DNA is TGTGCCACCGAACCGGACAGGGGTGTAGGTGGCTACACCTTC. Encoded protein: CATEPDRGVGGYTF. The chain recombines TRBV5-4 with TRBJ1-2; 9 nucleotides match TRBD1. The CDR3 consists of 14 residues. The V segment lost 9 bases and the J segment 7 bases; nucleotides outside the gene matches: 13. CDR1 is SGHNT and CDR2 is YYREEE in the germline V gene (reference sequence).

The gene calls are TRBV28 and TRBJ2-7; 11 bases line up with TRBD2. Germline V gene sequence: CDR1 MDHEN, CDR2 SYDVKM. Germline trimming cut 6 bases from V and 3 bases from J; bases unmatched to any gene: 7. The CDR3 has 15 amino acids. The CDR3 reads CASRSTSGGLYEQYF. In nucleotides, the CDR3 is TGTGCCAGCAGATCTACTAGCGGGGGTCTCTACGAGCAGTACTTC.

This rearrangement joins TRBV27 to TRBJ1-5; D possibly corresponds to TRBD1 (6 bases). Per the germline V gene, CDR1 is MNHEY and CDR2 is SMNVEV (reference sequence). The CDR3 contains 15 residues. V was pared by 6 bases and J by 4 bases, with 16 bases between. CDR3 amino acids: CASRVAGTTNQPQHF. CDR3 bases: TGTGCCAGCAGGGTTGCCGGGACAACTAATCAGCCCCAGCATTTT.

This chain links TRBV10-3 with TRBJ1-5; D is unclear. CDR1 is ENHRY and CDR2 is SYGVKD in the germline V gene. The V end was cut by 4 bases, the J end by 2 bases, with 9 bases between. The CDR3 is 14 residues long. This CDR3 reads CAISVDIGNQPQHF. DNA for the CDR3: TGTGCCATCAGTGTGGATATCGGCAATCAGCCCCAGCATTTT.